This T cell receptor beta chain was profiled in a study of identical twins. Study-wide results and limits: Where beta out-of-frame sequences were concerned, excess twin sharing was weaker.

MiXCR was run by TCRdb on the 5' RACE reads, yielding one entry per CDR3 protein. The table includes 200,000 to 250,000 distinct CDR3 sequences, roughly 7% detected once. Turning to this clonotype: As yet, its antigen is unknown.

The trim removed 5 bases at V and 10 bases at J, leaving 12 bases unmatched. The CDR3 extends over 15 amino acids. Per the germline V gene, CDR1 is SEHNR and CDR2 is FQNEAQ (reference sequence). The same data also contributed to another study, on yellow fever vaccine responses in identical twins.

Material for sequencing was memory (CD45RO+) T cells sorted from blood. The chain carries TRBV7-9 and TRBJ2-7; 12 positions match TRBD2. The sequence came from a woman aged 18 to 35 in good health. CDR3 coding DNA: TGTGCCAGCAGCCCTACTCAGGGACTAGCGGGTCCCCAGTACTTC. It specifies CASSPTQGLAGPQYF. The whole variable domain, filled in from reference TRBV7-9 and TRBJ2-7, reads DTGVSQNPRHKITKRGQNVTFRCDPISEHNRLYWYRQTLGQGPEFLTYFQNEAQLEKSRLLSDRFSAERPKGSFSTLEIQRTEQGDSAMYLCASSPTQGLAGPQYFGPGTRLTVT.